This TCR beta chain was recovered during a study of T-cell reconstitution after alpha-beta-depleted transplantation in children. This clonotype was observed a handful of times. During its preparation, the TCRbeta library received unique molecular identifiers. TCRdb called the PCR reads again in MiXCR, with one record for every CDR3 protein. This table holds 700,000 to 850,000 distinct CDR3 sequences, 15% to 20% found once. With 6 bases removed from V and 4 bases from J, the gap between germline ends came to 9 bases. CDR3 length equals 13 residues. The germline CDR1 and CDR2 sequences are KGHSH and LQKENI.

The sequence came from a male patient younger than 18 who had a stem cell transplant for acute lymphoblastic leukemia, so the T cells may come from the graft donor. Material: PBMCs, mostly from graft donor cells, obtained 360 days after TCRalphabeta/CD19-depleted stem cell transplant. The rearrangement links TRBV18 to TRBJ2-2; perhaps TRBD1 as D (5 bases). CDR3 sequence reads: CASSTAATGELFF. The CDR3 DNA reads as TGTGCCAGCTCGACAGCAGCCACCGGGGAGCTGTTTTTT.